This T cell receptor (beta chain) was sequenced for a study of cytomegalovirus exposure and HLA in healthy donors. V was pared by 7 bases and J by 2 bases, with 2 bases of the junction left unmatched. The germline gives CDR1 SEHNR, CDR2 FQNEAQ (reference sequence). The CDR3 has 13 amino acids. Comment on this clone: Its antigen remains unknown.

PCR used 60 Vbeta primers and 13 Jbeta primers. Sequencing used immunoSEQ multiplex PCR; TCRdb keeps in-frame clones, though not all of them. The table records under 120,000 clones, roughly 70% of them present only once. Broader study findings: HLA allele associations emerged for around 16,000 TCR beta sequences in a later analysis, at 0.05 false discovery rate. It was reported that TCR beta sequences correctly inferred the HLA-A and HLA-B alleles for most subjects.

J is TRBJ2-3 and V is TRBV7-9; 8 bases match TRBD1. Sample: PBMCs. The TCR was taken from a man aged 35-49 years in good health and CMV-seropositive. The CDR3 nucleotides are TGTGCCAGCAAGGACAGGGCCACAGATACGCAGTATTTT. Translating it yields CASKDRATDTQYF.